A single sample gave rise to the 4 T cell receptor beta chains below, sequenced in a study of blood T cell repertoires in COVID-19. The data were produced by immunoSEQ multiplex PCR, yet TCRdb's version contains in-frame clones alone and is incomplete. The sample carries approximately 180,000 clones, roughly 89% recorded once. The sample comprised PBMCs or T cells enriched from blood (not recorded which). The receptors stem from a woman between 40 and 55 years old with acute COVID-19.

J is TRBJ2-1 and V is TRBV5-4; 12 nucleotides line up with TRBD2. The V segment lost 0 bases and the J segment 8 bases; nucleotides outside the gene matches: 6. Germline V CDR1 and CDR2: SGHNT, YYREEE (reference sequence). There are 16 residues in the CDR3. CDR3 amino acids: CASSLASPSGRDEQFF. DNA for the CDR3: TGTGCCAGCAGCTTGGCTTCCCCTAGCGGGAGGGATGAGCAGTTCTTC. The whole variable domain, filled in from reference TRBV5-4 and TRBJ2-1, reads ETGVTQSPTHLIKTRGQQVTLRCSSQSGHNTVSWYQQALGQGPQFIFQYYREEENGRGNFPPRFSGLQFPNYSSELNVNALELDDSALYLCASSLASPSGRDEQFFGPGTRLTVL.

V and J are TRBV30 and TRBJ1-4; perhaps TRBD1 as D (5 bases). The germline V gene encodes CDR1 GTSNPN and CDR2 SVGIG (reference sequence). This CDR3 spans 15 amino acids. The V and J ends lost 0 bases and 9 bases respectively, with 17 bases between them. CDR3 residues: CAWSVGGQGFKKLFF. As DNA, the CDR3 is TGTGCCTGGAGTGTGGGGGGTCAGGGCTTTAAAAAACTGTTTTTT.

This clone was detected only a few times. The chain employs TRBV5-1 and TRBJ2-7, with TRBD1 as a possible D gene (5 bases). Trimming shortened V by 0 bases and J by 4 bases, and 11 bases separated the two germline ends. Germline V lookup: CDR1 SGHRS, CDR2 YFSETQ. The CDR3 consists of 14 residues. The CDR3 DNA follows: TGCGCCAGCAGCTTGGGCCAACCAGGGTACGAGCAGTACTTC. Translation gives CASSLGQPGYEQYF.

This rearrangement joins TRBV11-2 to TRBJ2-5; 15 nucleotides align to TRBD2. Germline CDR1 SGHAT, CDR2 FQNNGV. Trimming removed 3 bases from V and 5 bases from J; junction bases left unmatched: 7. This CDR3 is 17 amino acids long. CDR3 in DNA: TGTGCCAGCAGCTTGGGGAGGACTAGCGGGGGGGTGGAGACCCAGTACTTC. Translation gives CASSLGRTSGGVETQYF.